Reported below is one TCR beta chain. What it recognizes is unknown. These data originate in a study of cytomegalovirus exposure and HLA in healthy donors. Whole-study findings and limits: The authors later linked a missense DCLRE1C variant to TCR beta V- and J-gene trimming. A few V segments could not be told apart, such as TRBV6-2 and TRBV6-3, and were left out.

The PCR contained 60 Vbeta and 13 Jbeta primers. Clones were read by immunoSEQ multiplex PCR, and TCRdb kept only the in-frame ones, dropping some. In the table there are roughly 160,000 clones, about four fifths of which are singletons. There are 17 residues in the CDR3. The junction had 10 bases not matched to a gene; V was cut back by 0 bases and J by 4 bases. Germline values: CDR1 SGHNT, CDR2 YYREEE (reference sequence). Nominally healthy donors were sampled, though unrecorded immune exposures were likely. This chain uses TRBV5-4 with TRBJ2-7; TRBD2 matches 10 bases. Sequenced: PBMCs. The sequence derives from a male donor in good health and CMV-seropositive. The CDR3: CASSLDGSSGSRYEQYF. In DNA, the CDR3 is TGTGCCAGCAGCTTGGATGGGTCTAGCGGGAGTAGATACGAGCAGTACTTC.